This T cell receptor (beta chain) was documented in a study of blood T cell repertoires in COVID-19. The trim removed 4 bases at V and 4 bases at J, leaving 3 bases unmatched. The CDR3 consists of 13 residues. The V gene's germline CDR1 is SEHNR and CDR2 FQNEAQ (reference sequence). Under the authors' procedure: Amplifying reference gene primers gave estimates of nucleated cell counts. Profiling relied on immunoSEQ multiplex PCR, and the TCRdb table lists in-frame clones only, not all of them. That table gives V, J and clone size, and the DNA gave D and trimming. The sample has about 360,000 clones, 80% to 90% seen once.

Source material: peripheral blood. The V call is TRBV7-9, the J call TRBJ2-5; 7 bases match TRBD2. This sequence originates from a woman aged 55-70 years with COVID-19, enrolled during active disease. In nucleotides, the CDR3 is TGTGCCAGCAGCTCTCGCGGGGGAGAGACCCAGTACTTC. Amino acid sequence: CASSSRGGETQYF.